This entry is about one TCR beta chain. This specimen belongs to a study of blood T cells in healthy people across ages. A second PCR of about 6 to 11 cycles used a sample-barcoded 5' primer and a J-beta primer mix. Every molecule of cDNA carried a tag from a template-switch adaptor with 12 random nucleotides. TCRdb fed the 5' RACE reads into MiXCR, producing one record per CDR3 protein. The sample contains over 1.5 million distinct CDR3 sequences, 40% to 55% of which appear only once. Sequencing used blood. The TCR comes from a woman aged 40 to 49 in good health.

CDR3 nucleotide sequence: TGTGCCAGCAGTCCCGAACGTCACTACGAGCAGTACTTC. It yields the protein CASSPERHYEQYF. V and J are TRBV12-3 or TRBV12-4 and TRBJ2-7; no definite D call. V gave up 5 bases and J gave up 3 bases, with 11 bases separating them. CDR3 length: 13 residues.